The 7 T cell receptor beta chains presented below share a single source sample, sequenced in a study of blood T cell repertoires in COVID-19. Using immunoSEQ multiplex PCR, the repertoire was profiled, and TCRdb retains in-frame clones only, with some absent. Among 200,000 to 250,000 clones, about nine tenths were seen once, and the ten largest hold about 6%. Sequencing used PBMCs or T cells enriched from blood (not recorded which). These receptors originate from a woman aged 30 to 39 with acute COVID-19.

The CDR3 nucleotides are TGTGCCAGCAGTTTAGGAGGGGTGAATGGCTACACCTTC. Protein product: CASSLGGVNGYTF. J is TRBJ1-2 and V is TRBV28, with D possibly being TRBD1 (5 bases). The V end lost 2 bases, the J end lost 6 bases, and 10 bases lay between the germline ends. Germline assignment: CDR1 MDHEN and CDR2 SYDVKM. This CDR3 is built from 13 residues.

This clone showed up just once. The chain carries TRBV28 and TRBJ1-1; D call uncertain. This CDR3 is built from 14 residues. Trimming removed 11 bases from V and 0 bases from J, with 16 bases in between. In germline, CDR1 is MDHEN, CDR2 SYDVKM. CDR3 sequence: CASHPSGLNTEAFF. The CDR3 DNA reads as TGTGCCTCCCACCCCTCCGGTTTGAACACTGAAGCTTTCTTT.

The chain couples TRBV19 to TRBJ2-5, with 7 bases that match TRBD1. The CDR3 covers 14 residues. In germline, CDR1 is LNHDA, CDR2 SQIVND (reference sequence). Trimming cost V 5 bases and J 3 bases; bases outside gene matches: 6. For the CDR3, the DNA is TGTGCCAGTAGTCCGACAGGGTTAGAAGAGACCCAGTACTTC. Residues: CASSPTGLEETQYF.

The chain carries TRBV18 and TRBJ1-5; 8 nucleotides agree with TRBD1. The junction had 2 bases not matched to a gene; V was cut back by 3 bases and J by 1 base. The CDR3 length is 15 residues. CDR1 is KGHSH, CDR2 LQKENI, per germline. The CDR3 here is CASSPRTGSNQPQHF. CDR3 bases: TGTGCCAGCTCACCGAGGACAGGGAGCAATCAGCCCCAGCATTTT.

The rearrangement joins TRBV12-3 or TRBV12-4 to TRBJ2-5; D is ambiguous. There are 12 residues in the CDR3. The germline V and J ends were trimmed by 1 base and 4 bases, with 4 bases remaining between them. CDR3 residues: CASSLVLETQYF. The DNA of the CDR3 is TGTGCCAGCAGTTTAGTTCTAGAGACCCAGTACTTC.

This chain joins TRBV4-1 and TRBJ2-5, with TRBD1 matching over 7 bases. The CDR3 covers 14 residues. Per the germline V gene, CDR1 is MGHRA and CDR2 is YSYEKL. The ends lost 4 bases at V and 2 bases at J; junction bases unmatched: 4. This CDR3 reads CASSPGQPQETQYF. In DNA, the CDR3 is TGCGCCAGCAGCCCGGGACAGCCACAAGAGACCCAGTACTTC.

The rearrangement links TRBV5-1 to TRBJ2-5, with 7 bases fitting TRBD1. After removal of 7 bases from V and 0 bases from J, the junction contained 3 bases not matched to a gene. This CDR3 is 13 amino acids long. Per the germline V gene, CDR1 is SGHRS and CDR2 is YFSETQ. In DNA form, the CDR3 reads TGCGCCAGCTCCGGGACAGACCAAGAGACCCAGTACTTC. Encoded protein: CASSGTDQETQYF. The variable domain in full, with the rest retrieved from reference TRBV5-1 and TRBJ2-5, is KAGVTQTPRYLIKTRGQQVTLSCSPISGHRSVSWYQQTPGQGLQFLFEYFSETQRNKGNFPGRFSGRQFSNSRSEMNVSTLELGDSALYLCASSGTDQETQYFGPGTRLLVL.